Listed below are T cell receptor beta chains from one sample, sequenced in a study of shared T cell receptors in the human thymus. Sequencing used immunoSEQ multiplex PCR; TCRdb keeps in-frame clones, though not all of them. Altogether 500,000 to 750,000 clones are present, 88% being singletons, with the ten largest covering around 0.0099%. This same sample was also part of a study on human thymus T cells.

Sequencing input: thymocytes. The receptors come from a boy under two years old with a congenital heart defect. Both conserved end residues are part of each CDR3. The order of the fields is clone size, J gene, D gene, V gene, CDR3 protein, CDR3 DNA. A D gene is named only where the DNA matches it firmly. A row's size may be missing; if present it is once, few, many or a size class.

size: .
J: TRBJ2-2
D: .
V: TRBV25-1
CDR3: CASRPTTPDRDTGELFF
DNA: TGTGCCAGCAGGCCCACCACCCCTGACAGAGACACCGGGGAGCTGTTTTTT

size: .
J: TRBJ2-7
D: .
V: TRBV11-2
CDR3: CASSLDRARVYEQYF
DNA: TGTGCCAGCAGCTTAGACAGGGCCCGCGTCTACGAGCAGTACTTC

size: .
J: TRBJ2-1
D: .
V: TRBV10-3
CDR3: CAISDLPEDPYNEQFF
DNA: TGTGCCATCAGTGACCTCCCGGAGGACCCCTACAATGAGCAGTTCTTC

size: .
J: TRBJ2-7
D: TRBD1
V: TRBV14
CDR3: CASSQDGTVLGSSYEQYF
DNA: TGTGCCAGCAGCCAAGATGGGACAGTTCTAGGATCCTCCTACGAGCAGTACTTC

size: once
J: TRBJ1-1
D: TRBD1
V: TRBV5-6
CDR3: CASSSGTVTEAFF
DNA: TGTGCCAGCAGCTCAGGGACAGTAACTGAAGCTTTCTTT

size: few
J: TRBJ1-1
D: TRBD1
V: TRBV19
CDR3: CASRPTGDTEAFF
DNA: TGTGCCAGTAGGCCGACAGGGGACACTGAAGCTTTCTTT

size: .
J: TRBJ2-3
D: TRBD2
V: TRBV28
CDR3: CASSLRLAGVTDTQYF
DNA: TGTGCCAGCAGTTTGAGACTAGCGGGGGTCACAGATACGCAGTATTTT

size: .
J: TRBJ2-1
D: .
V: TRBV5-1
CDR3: CASSSRGDEQFF
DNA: TGCGCCAGCAGCAGCAGGGGTGATGAGCAGTTCTTC

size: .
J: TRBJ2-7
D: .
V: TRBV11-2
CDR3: CASSLLPAGRPSSYEQYF
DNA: TGTGCCAGCAGCTTATTGCCTGCGGGCCGCCCCTCGAGTTACGAGCAGTACTTC

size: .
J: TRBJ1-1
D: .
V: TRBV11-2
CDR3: CASSLKGGGEGMNTEAFF
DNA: TGTGCCAGCAGCTTAAAGGGGGGGGGAGAGGGTATGAACACTGAAGCTTTCTTT

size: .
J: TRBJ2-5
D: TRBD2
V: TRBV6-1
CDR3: CASSDPGLADQETQYF
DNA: TGTGCCAGCAGTGACCCGGGACTAGCGGACCAAGAGACCCAGTACTTC

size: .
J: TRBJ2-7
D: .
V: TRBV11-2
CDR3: CASSFDWSSYEQYF
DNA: TGTGCCAGCAGCTTCGACTGGAGCTCCTACGAGCAGTACTTC

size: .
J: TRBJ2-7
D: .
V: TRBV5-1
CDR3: CASSFTRGEQYF
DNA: TGCGCCAGCAGCTTCACTAGAGGCGAGCAGTACTTC

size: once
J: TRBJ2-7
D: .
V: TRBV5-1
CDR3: CASSPSGVEQYF
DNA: TGCGCCAGCAGCCCCAGCGGCGTCGAGCAGTACTTC

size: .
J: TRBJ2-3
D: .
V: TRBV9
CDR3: CASSVAPQSTDTQYF
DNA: TGTGCCAGCAGCGTAGCTCCACAGTCCACAGATACGCAGTATTTT